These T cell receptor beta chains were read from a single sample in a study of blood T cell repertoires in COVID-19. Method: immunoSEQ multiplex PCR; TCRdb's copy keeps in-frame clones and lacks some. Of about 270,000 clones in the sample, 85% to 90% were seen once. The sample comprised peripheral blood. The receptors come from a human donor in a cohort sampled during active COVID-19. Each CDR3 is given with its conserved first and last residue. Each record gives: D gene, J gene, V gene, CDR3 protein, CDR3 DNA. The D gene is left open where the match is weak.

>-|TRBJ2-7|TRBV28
CASTKGAGRAWQYF
TGTGCCAGCACCAAGGGTGCGGGAAGAGCTTGGCAGTACTTC
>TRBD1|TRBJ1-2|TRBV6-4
CASSYTGGGYTF
TGTGCCAGCAGTTACACAGGGGGCGGCTACACCTTC
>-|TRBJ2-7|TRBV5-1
CASSLVGGAGSYEQYF
TGCGCCAGCAGCTTGGTAGGGGGGGCCGGCTCCTACGAGCAGTACTTC
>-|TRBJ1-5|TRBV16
CASSQTIGNQPQHF
TGTGCCAGCAGCCAGACAATCGGCAATCAGCCCCAGCATTTT
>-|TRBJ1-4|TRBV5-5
CASSPSKNEKLFF
TGTGCCAGCAGCCCTAGTAAGAATGAAAAACTGTTTTTT
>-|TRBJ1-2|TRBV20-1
CSARSGYGYTF
TGCAGTGCTAGATCAGGGTATGGCTACACCTTC
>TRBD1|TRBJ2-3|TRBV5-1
CASSPGQAIDTQYF
TGCGCCAGCAGCCCGGGACAGGCAATAGATACGCAGTATTTT
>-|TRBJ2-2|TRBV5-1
CASGIQDRGELFF
TGCGCCAGCGGCATACAGGACCGCGGGGAGCTGTTTTTT
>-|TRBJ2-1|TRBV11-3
CASSSPTNEQFF
TGTGCCAGCAGCTCCCCTACCAATGAGCAGTTCTTC
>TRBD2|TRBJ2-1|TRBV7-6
CASSNGEGGRVGNNEQFF
TGTGCCAGCAGCAACGGGGAGGGCGGGAGAGTGGGGAACAATGAGCAGTTCTTC